The TCR beta chain under discussion was sequenced for a study of cytomegalovirus exposure and HLA in healthy donors (dated by TCRdb to about 2017). With respect to the entire study: An earlier analysis of some 500 of the donors reported approximately 300 Gb of sequence data and around 110 million unique TCR beta sequences from some 180 million T cells. The aim of the study was to test whether cataloging public T cell receptors could identify signatures of past pathogen exposure. A later genetic analysis took genome-wide SNP genotypes for 398 of the 666 donors and used that subset as a discovery cohort. Every repertoire in the discovery cohort had been generated on one and the same sequencing platform. On average, approximately 250,000 unique TCR beta nucleotide sequences were sequenced per donor among fewer than 500 genotyped donors of the cohort, with approximately 18% of those sequences being non-productive. The later analysis used no new phenotypic data to find candidate immune exposures, relying instead on TCR beta sequences and their occurrence across donors. HLA typing included class I and class II loci at four-digit resolution. Along with the approximately 620-subject first cohort, a separate validation cohort of 120 different subjects was used. Because of strong linkage in the cohort, 5 or 6 DR-DQ haplotypes were treated as single units for association and clustering. About 280 gigabases of sequencing data and roughly 81 million unique TCR sequences made up an early release that covered over 550 HLA-typed donors. A later analysis re-examined previously published TCR beta repertoires from more than 650 donors and added high-resolution HLA genotyping to investigate patterns of TCR occurrence. The study profiled the T cell repertoires of 500 to 800 subjects by immunosequencing and related them to cytomegalovirus serostatus. High-throughput TCR immunosequencing, statistical association of individual TCRs with disease status, and machine learning were combined to predict cytomegalovirus infection status. In an earlier analysis of roughly 580 of the donors, high-throughput TCR beta sequencing was used to judge whether each TCR beta V gene segment behaved as functional or pseudogenic. Typing coverage varied by locus: roughly 629-640 donors for A, B, C, DRB1 and DQB1; roughly 520 for DQA1; nearly 610 for DPA1; roughly 470 for DPB1. Donor age, sex, ethnicity and CMV serostatus were collected together with the repertoire data. The genetic ancestry cluster associated with self-reported Caucasian donors included around 76% of the 300 to 450 genotyped donors.

The CDR3 has 15 amino acids, counting the end cysteine and phenylalanine. Only the CDR3 region is kept as DNA, spanning 45 bases read in frame from base 1. The germline V gene supplies CDR1 LGHNA and CDR2 YSLEER. Trimming at the junction amounts to 4 bases on V and 3 bases on J, and the germline ends lie 14 bases apart. Libraries were built with the immunoSEQ multiplex PCR assay. For the multiplex PCR, a mixture combining 60 forward primers for TCR Vbeta segments and 13 reverse primers for TCR Jbeta segments was used. A multiplex PCR assay on genomic DNA amplified the CDR3 region of rearranged TCR beta genes. The Illumina HiSeq System was used to sequence the amplified TCR beta libraries as 87-base-pair reads. Per the original workflow: A later analysis tallied roughly 80 million unique TCR beta chains across the 610 or so repertoires, and roughly 11 million of those chains were shared by two or more donors. To remove PCR and sequencing errors, raw reads were error-corrected and collapsed into unique sequences using a nearest-neighbor algorithm that merged closely related sequences. V, D and J gene segments were assigned by aligning CDR3 sequences to IMGT reference sequences. For a sequence to be retained, at least a six-nucleotide match to both a V gene segment and a J gene segment was required. A rearrangement was called productive if the CDR3 had no stop codons and remained in frame with V and J, and every other rearrangement was called non-productive. CDR3 was defined by IMGT convention, running from the second conserved V-encoded cysteine to the conserved J-encoded phenylalanine. In an earlier analysis of more than 550 of the donors, sequences lacking an unambiguous match to a single V gene segment were excluded. In an earlier analysis of approximately 590 of the donors, V segments were called functional above 56.7% productive rearrangements and were called segregating when the between-donor standard deviation exceeded 5%. A statistical classification framework was built to diagnose cytomegalovirus status from the catalog of TCR beta chain sequences. In a later analysis, V and J genes were assigned by comparing TCR nucleotide sequences against IMGT/GENE-DB human TR gene sequences. A later analysis assigned CDR3 sequences and most-parsimonious VDJ recombination scenarios with the TCRdist pipeline. In a later analysis, each TCR beta chain was defined by its CDR3 amino acid sequence together with its V-gene family, and reads without a unique V-gene family were excluded. As a way to deal with suspected cross-contamination and a sequencing artifact, a later analysis dropped nearly 600 nucleotide sequences that were highly shared and had low generation probability. A later analysis calculated a clonal expansion index for each public chain from normalized within-repertoire ranks of inferred template counts. In a later analysis, generation probabilities were computed using a VDJ recombination model fitted to out-of-frame rearrangements, and the results were checked against IGoR. In a later analysis, hypergeometric tests were used to score TCR-TCR, TCR-HLA and TCR-CMV co-occurrence, with a repertoire-size bias correction applied to TCR pairs. In a later analysis, false discovery rates were estimated by permuting HLA or CMV assignments 20 times. In a later analysis, co-occurring TCRs were grouped with DBSCAN, and TCRdist sequence similarity was added when clustering was performed within HLA-allele-positive subsets. For co-occurrence clustering, repertoires with fewer than 30,000 or more than 120,000 public chains were excluded, along with roughly 5 repertoires with anomalous nucleotide sharing. In its TCRdb copy, this immuneACCESS table keeps in-frame sequences only and misses some clones. Where compared with another copy, unresolved V genes explain less than half of these, and the others have no known cause. The V and J calls and clone size come from that table; D and trimming were worked out from the DNA. Across this sample there are some 100,000 clones, with 70% to 85% seen only once. The biggest ten clones account for more than 1% of the sample.

The paper as a whole reports these results and caveats: In a later analysis, several top co-occurrence clusters were reported to appear linked to parvovirus B19, influenza, CMV and Epstein-Barr virus. Immune exposure information for the cohort was limited to CMV serostatus. A group of highly shared sequence variants was considered likely to be a technical artifact of the sequencing pipeline. Across donors, most TCR sequences were observed very rarely, whereas some public TCRs were present in many individuals. A later analysis found that TCR association rates varied across HLA loci, with DRB1 alleles showing the most associated TCRs and HLA-C alleles the fewest. The study gave a list of 150 to 200 TCR beta chains associated with cytomegalovirus. Because some donors lacked HLA typing at each locus, the association tests relied only on the typed subset. Assigning TCR associations to individual alleles was difficult when HLA alleles, especially DR and DQ, strongly co-occurred. In an earlier analysis of around 500 of the donors, most TCR beta V segments appeared in productive rearrangements about 87% or about 30% of the time, broadly matching IMGT annotations. According to a later genetic analysis, donors in an Asian-associated ancestry cluster had fewer N-insertions in productive TCRs than the approximately 610-donor mean. Three of the identified cytomegalovirus-associated TCR beta chains were confirmed in vitro to be specific for cytomegalovirus antigens. The 87-base-pair reads could not distinguish some IMGT-functional V segments, including TRBV6-2 and TRBV6-3, so those segments were excluded. A later genetic analysis associated a missense DCLRE1C variant with V-gene and J-gene trimming of TCR beta chains, and an independent cohort replicated the association. Most CMV-associated TCR beta chains appeared to be HLA-restricted in a later analysis, and the HLA associations seemed to be driven largely by CMV exposure. The earlier analysis of 450 to 700 of the donors excluded roughly 16 rarely observed V segments, including chromosome 9 orphons, because counts were too low. A further reported finding was that TCR beta sequences accurately predicted the HLA-A and HLA-B alleles for most subjects in the first cohort. Correlated functional status among segregating V segments might be attributable to linkage disequilibrium, but an unknown experimental factor could not be ruled out. It was suggested by the authors that the approach could potentially be generalized to other disease states and immunological phenotypes. Compared with equally common non-associated chains, HLA-associated TCR beta chains in a later analysis were more clonally expanded and had lower generation probabilities. In this cohort, only TCR beta chains were sequenced, and detectable features were limited by the absence of alpha or paired-chain data. At a false discovery rate of 0.05, a later analysis linked around 15,000 TCR beta sequences to specific HLA alleles. The classifier was reported to diagnose cytomegalovirus status with high specificity and sensitivity in both the original and validation cohorts. Roughly uniform sequencing depth across donors was assumed in presence/absence analyses, although this assumption may not hold.

The cohort was made up of 666 healthy bone marrow donors. At the time of sampling, every cohort member was nominally healthy, though immune exposures that went unrecorded were likely present. The donor tested CMV seronegative, placing the donor among the 350 or so seronegative members of the cohort. Every donor gave a peripheral blood sample, and the peripheral blood mononuclear cells from that sample were used for TCR beta sequencing. Genomic DNA was extracted from the blood cell samples with the Qiagen DNeasy Blood Extraction Kit. This clone showed up just once. No cognate antigen has been identified for it. The input lacks base qualities; no much larger clone sits a single base away.

Sequences were obtained from PBMCs. The chain is assembled from TRBV4-3 and TRBJ2-3; 5 matching bases give a weak D call of TRBD2. The source of this sequence is a woman younger than 30 in good health and CMV-seronegative. CDR3 reads: CASSRTGKDTDTQYF. At the DNA level, the sequence is TGCGCCAGCAGCCGCACGGGAAAGGATACAGATACGCAGTATTTT.